This T cell receptor beta chain came from a study of blood T cell repertoires in COVID-19. Measured with immunoSEQ multiplex PCR; TCRdb has only the in-frame clones, and not every one. The table includes 650,000 to 800,000 clones, 75% to 90% detected once. The junction had 5 bases not matched to a gene; V was cut back by 2 bases and J by 4 bases. The CDR3 runs to 14 residues. Germline-derived CDR1 and CDR2 are GTSNPN and SVGIG (reference sequence). J is TRBJ1-2 and V is TRBV30; TRBD1 matches 9 bases. The sequenced sample was peripheral blood. The sequence derives from a woman younger than 30 with acute or convalescent COVID-19. The CDR3 bases are TGTGCCTGGAGTCCCGGACAGGGGAGCTATGGCTACACCTTC. It translates to CAWSPGQGSYGYTF.